This TCR beta chain stems from a study of blood T cell repertoires in COVID-19. Study at large: There were acute and convalescent COVID-19 samples, and they came from the United States, Italy and Spain. The cDNA or gDNA used as material had been derived from T cells, B-cell-depleted T cells, or PBMCs.

V was pared by 7 bases and J by 4 bases, with 13 bases between. CDR1 SGHTA and CDR2 FQGNSA come from the germline V gene. The CDR3 spans 13 residues. Per the original data handling: The assay estimated nucleated cells by amplifying reference gene primers. TCRdb's copy holds only in-frame clones and misses some; the assay was immunoSEQ multiplex PCR. That table furnishes V, J and clone size, whereas the DNA furnished D and trimming. The sample carries about 100,000 clones, around 84% recorded once. V and J are TRBV7-2 and TRBJ1-1; weak D call: TRBD1 (6 bases). Sequencing was done on a sample of peripheral blood. The sequence came from a human donor in a cohort sampled during active COVID-19. CDR3 in DNA: TGTGCCAGCACTGGGGGCAGGTTCACTGAAGCTTTCTTT. Translated, it gives CASTGGRFTEAFF.